This T cell receptor (beta chain) stems from a study of shared clonotypes between healthy human individuals. Findings of the study overall: Relative to memory subsets, naive subsets generally showed larger estimated richness.

The V and J ends lost 0 bases and 7 bases respectively, with 7 bases between them. The CDR3 spans 13 residues. The germline V gene has CDR1 SGHNT and CDR2 YYREEE (reference sequence). Regarding this clone: Its antigen remains unidentified.

Sequenced by immunoSEQ multiplex PCR; TCRdb stores in-frame clones only, minus some. The sample has approximately 2.5 million clones, roughly 93% seen once; the top ten hold roughly 0.36%. The sample consisted of naive CD4+ T cells from PBMCs. As to subset: CD45RA+ positively selected. The receptor comes from a man between 18 and 35 years old in good health. Some clones in this sample may be carry-over from other donors' samples. This chain uses TRBV5-4 with TRBJ2-2; D might be TRBD2 (5 bases). The CDR3 sequence is CASSLGESGELFF. The CDR3 DNA follows: TGTGCCAGCAGCTTGGGGGAGAGCGGGGAGCTGTTTTTT.